The 25 T cell receptor beta chains in this list originate from one sample, sequenced in a study of OX40 agonist ivuxolimab in advanced cancers. Libraries were prepared by immunoSEQ multiplex PCR; TCRdb keeps only in-frame clonotypes and omits some of them. The sample yields about 69,000 clones, almost 90% seen once. This sample comprised CD4+ or CD8+ T cells sorted from blood, obtained in a trial of the OX40 agonist ivuxolimab. The receptors come from an adult with an advanced solid tumor such as melanoma, head and neck, liver or kidney cancer.

This sequence joins TRBV28 and TRBJ2-1, with 7 bases identical to TRBD1. With V trimmed by 5 bases and J by 3 bases, 7 bases remained unmatched. The CDR3 has 15 residues. Germline V gives CDR1 MDHEN, CDR2 SYDVKM. The CDR3 DNA reads TGTGCCAGCAGTCCTCAGGCAGGGGGCTACAATGAGCAGTTCTTC. Its protein product is CASSPQAGGYNEQFF.

This clone was seen just once. The chain couples TRBV7-2 to TRBJ1-2; a weak D match, TRBD1 (5 bases). The germline CDR1 and CDR2 sequences are SGHTA and FQGNSA. Trimming took off 1 base at V and 5 bases at J, with 11 bases between the two ends. This CDR3 contains 14 residues. The CDR3 nucleotides are TGTGCCAGCAGCTTAGGTCGGGGGGTTTATGGCTACACCTTC. This encodes CASSLGRGVYGYTF.

This sequence joins TRBV5-1 and TRBJ2-3; 9 positions match TRBD2. The CDR3 length is 16 residues. In germline, CDR1 is SGHRS, CDR2 YFSETQ. Unmatched junction bases numbered 3, after V lost 1 base and J lost 0 bases. The CDR3 DNA reads as TGCGCCAGCAGCTTGATGCTAGCGGGAAGCACAGATACGCAGTATTTT. This translates into CASSLMLAGSTDTQYF.

This clone appeared once. V gene TRBV11-2 combines with J gene TRBJ2-5; no clear D. This CDR3 comprises 13 residues. The germline V gene encodes CDR1 SGHAT and CDR2 FQNNGV. V shed 8 bases and J shed 0 bases, with 10 bases lying between them. In nucleotides, the CDR3 is TGTGCCAGCGGTACAGCGTACCAAGAGACCCAGTACTTC. Translated, it gives CASGTAYQETQYF.

In its sample, this clone was seen a few times. V and J are TRBV5-1 and TRBJ2-1, with 9 bases lining up with TRBD1. Per germline, CDR1 SGHRS and CDR2 YFSETQ. Trimming at V came to 0 bases and at J to 7 bases, leaving 5 bases not matched to a gene. CDR3 length equals 15 residues. CDR3 loop: CASSLGTGVANEQFF. The CDR3 region has the DNA TGCGCCAGCAGCTTGGGGACAGGGGTGGCAAATGAGCAGTTCTTC.

The CDR3 DNA sequence: TGTGCCAGCAGCTTAGCCGGGGGATTCGGCACCGGGGAGCTGTTTTTT. It encodes CASSLAGGFGTGELFF. The chain links TRBV11-3 to TRBJ2-2; a weak D match, TRBD2 (6 bases). The CDR3 runs 16 residues. V lost 1 base to trimming and J lost 4 bases, with 13 bases between them. In germline, CDR1 is SGHNT, CDR2 YENEEA. Combining the CDR3 with reference TRBV11-3 and TRBJ2-2 gives the whole variable domain EAGVVQSPRYKIIEKKQPVAFWCNPISGHNTLYWYLQNLGQGPELLIRYENEEAVDDSQLPKDRFSAERLKGVDSTLKIQPAELGDSAVYLCASSLAGGFGTGELFFGEGSRLTVL.

This chain uses TRBV15 with TRBJ2-7, with D tentatively TRBD1 (6 bases). Germline V gene lookup returns CDR1 LNHNV and CDR2 YYDKDF (reference sequence). The CDR3 consists of 13 residues. V shed 5 bases and J shed 6 bases, with 14 bases lying between them. In DNA form, the CDR3 reads TGTGCCACCAGCGGAACTACAGGGATCGAGCAGTACTTC. Residues: CATSGTTGIEQYF.

This chain connects TRBV19 to TRBJ2-3; D remains ambiguous. Germline values: CDR1 LNHDA, CDR2 SQIVND (reference sequence). V shed 2 bases and J shed 2 bases, with 5 bases lying between them. This CDR3 contains 13 residues. CDR3 in DNA: TGTGCCAGTAGTATAAGGGTCACAGATACGCAGTATTTT. This encodes CASSIRVTDTQYF. Complete variable domain (other parts from reference TRBV19 and TRBJ2-3): DGGITQSPKYLFRKEGQNVTLSCEQNLNHDAMYWYRQDPGQGLRLIYYSQIVNDFQKGDIAEGYSVSREKKESFPLTVTSAQKNPTAFYLCASSIRVTDTQYFGPGTRLTVL.

V gene TRBV7-9 combines with J gene TRBJ2-3; TRBD2 is a possible D gene (6 bases). The CDR3 has 17 residues. The V end lost 2 bases, the J end lost 4 bases, and 19 bases lay between the germline ends. Per germline, CDR1 SEHNR and CDR2 FQNEAQ (reference sequence). The CDR3 loop reads CASSLRLVAVGADTQYF. The DNA for the CDR3 is TGTGCCAGCAGCTTAAGACTGGTAGCGGTGGGTGCAGATACGCAGTATTTT.

The chain joins TRBV4-3 to TRBJ1-5; the D is unclear. The ends were cut back, 5 bases at V and 6 bases at J, with 17 bases in the middle. CDR3 length: 15 amino acids. Germline V gene data show CDR1 as LGHNA and CDR2 as YSLEER. The CDR3 coding sequence is TGCGCCAGCAGCTTACGGGCCGAGGCGGGTCAGCCCCAGCATTTT. This encodes CASSLRAEAGQPQHF.

CDR3 sequence reads: CASSLRRHNEQFF. DNA for the CDR3: TGTGCCAGCAGCTTACGGCGACACAATGAGCAGTTCTTC. V and J are TRBV7-8 and TRBJ2-1; D is undetermined. From germline, CDR1 is SGHVS and CDR2 FQNEAQ. Trimming took 2 bases from V and 5 from J, leaving 7 bases between them. This CDR3 spans 13 amino acids.

This clone was counted a few times. CDR3 sequence (DNA): TGTGCCATCAAGGCGGGGGCAGATACGCAGTATTTT. It specifies CAIKAGADTQYF. The chain employs TRBV10-3 and TRBJ2-3, with 7 bases fitting TRBD2. The CDR3 extends over 12 amino acids. Looked up from germline, CDR1 is ENHRY and CDR2 is SYGVKD. V shed 7 bases, J shed 4 bases, and the junction held 2 bases outside the gene matches.

The chain couples TRBV10-3 to TRBJ1-5; D unclear. The CDR3 is 11 amino acids. V dropped 2 bases and J dropped 9 bases, with 5 bases sitting between them. The germline V gene has CDR1 ENHRY and CDR2 SYGVKD. CDR3 nucleotides: TGTGCCATCAGTGAGGGTGGGCCCCAGCATTTT. Translating gives CAISEGGPQHF.

This clone was counted a few times. The rearrangement links TRBV9 to TRBJ1-1; D uncertain. Trimming took 3 bases from V and 1 from J, leaving 7 bases between them. The CDR3 loop spans 13 amino acids. From germline, CDR1 is SGDLS and CDR2 YYNGEE. The CDR3, as DNA: TGTGCCAGCAGCGCCCGGACGAACACTGAAGCTTTCTTT. As protein: CASSARTNTEAFF.

CDR3 in amino acids: CASSNELAGGETQYF. In DNA form, the CDR3 reads TGCGCCAGCAGTAACGAACTAGCGGGAGGAGAGACCCAGTACTTC. V is TRBV5-1 and J is TRBJ2-5; 12 bases map to TRBD2. The CDR3 is made up of 15 amino acids. Germline V lookup: CDR1 SGHRS, CDR2 YFSETQ. Trimming removed 5 bases from V and 4 bases from J; junction bases left unmatched: 6.

CDR3 DNA: TGTGCCAGCAGCAACATTAGAGCGGGGTGGGAGCAGTTCTTC. Translation gives CASSNIRAGWEQFF. The chain is built from TRBV11-3 and TRBJ2-1; TRBD2 matches at 7 bases. CDR1 and CDR2 from the germline V gene are SGHNT and YENEEA. The CDR3 is 14 amino acids. Trimming removed 5 bases from V and 10 bases from J; junction bases left unmatched: 11.

The rearrangement joins TRBV7-6 to TRBJ2-1; unclear D gene. The CDR3 has 19 amino acids. Germline CDR1 is SGHVS and CDR2 is FNYEAQ. V lost 2 bases to trimming and J lost 0 bases, with 20 bases between them. This CDR3 is CASSLINRPHGTSYNEQFF. CDR3 nucleotides: TGTGCCAGCAGCTTAATAAATCGGCCCCACGGCACCTCCTACAATGAGCAGTTCTTC.

This chain uses TRBV2 with TRBJ2-3; maybe TRBD1 (5 bases). CDR1 and CDR2 from the germline V gene are SNHLY and FYNNEI. CDR3 length: 14 residues. V was cut by 2 bases and J by 3 bases, with 9 bases left in between. CDR3 residues: CASSESAGTDTQYF. In nucleotides, the CDR3 is TGTGCCAGCAGTGAATCGGCAGGGACAGATACGCAGTATTTT.

The chain uses TRBV7-8 and TRBJ2-7, with D possibly being TRBD1 (5 bases). V was pared by 0 bases and J by 4 bases, with 16 bases between. The CDR3 sequence is 16 residues long. Germline CDR1 SGHVS, CDR2 FQNEAQ. CDR3 sequence reads: CASSLAQGRSGYEQYF. The CDR3 nucleotides read TGTGCCAGCAGCTTAGCTCAGGGTCGTAGTGGGTACGAGCAGTACTTC.

The rearrangement links TRBV21-1 to TRBJ2-3; the DNA was not compared with TRBD2, the D call given in the table. TRBV21-1 has pseudogene status. CDR3 length: 16 amino acids. CDR3 protein: CASSKRTSGNTDTQYF. CDR3 nucleotide sequence: TGTGCCAGCAGCAAGAGGACTAGCGGGAATACAGATACGCAGTATTTT.

This clone showed up just once. The rearrangement uses TRBV25-1 and TRBJ1-5; perhaps TRBD1 as D (5 bases). V lost 3 bases and J lost 4, with 13 bases in between. Germline CDR1 is MGHDK and CDR2 is SYGVNS. This CDR3 is 15 amino acids long. This CDR3 reads CASSDAGRGNQPQHF. CDR3 sequence (DNA): TGTGCCAGCAGTGATGCAGGGAGAGGGAATCAGCCCCAGCATTTT.

The chain carries TRBV6-1 and TRBJ2-1, with D possibly TRBD1 on 6 matching bases. This CDR3 contains 15 residues. Trimming stripped 3 bases from V and 4 bases from J, with 13 bases between. The germline CDR1 and CDR2 sequences are MNHNS and SASEGT. This CDR3 is CASSEVSGAYNEQFF. CDR3 in DNA: TGTGCCAGCAGTGAGGTGTCAGGGGCGTACAATGAGCAGTTCTTC.

Only one count was recorded for this clone. Written as DNA, the CDR3 is TGTGCCAGCAGCCGGACTAGCGGATTATTCAATGAGCAGTTCTTC. Encoded protein: CASSRTSGLFNEQFF. The chain is built from TRBV9 and TRBJ2-1; 10 bases are a match to TRBD2. In germline, CDR1 is SGDLS, CDR2 YYNGEE. V dropped 4 bases and J dropped 6; count of bases not matched to a gene: 7. The CDR3 consists of 15 residues.

This chain connects TRBV28 to TRBJ2-7; 7 bases agree with TRBD2. CDR3 length: 14 amino acids. CDR1 and CDR2 (germline): MDHEN, SYDVKM. The V gene end was trimmed by 7 bases and the J gene end by 4 bases; junction bases not matched to a gene: 10. CDR3 coding DNA: TGTGCCAGCAATCGTAGGGACTATGCTTACGAGCAGTACTTC. Protein product: CASNRRDYAYEQYF.

The V and J genes are TRBV7-9 and TRBJ2-1; no definite D call. The CDR3 is 13 amino acids. Per the germline V gene, CDR1 is SEHNR and CDR2 is FQNEAQ (reference sequence). V was trimmed by 0 bases and J by 1 base, leaving 1 base between them. CDR3 sequence: CASSLASYNEQFF. For the CDR3, the DNA is TGTGCCAGCAGCTTAGCTTCCTACAATGAGCAGTTCTTC.